The 25 T cell receptor beta chains presented below share a single source sample, sequenced in a study of blood T cell repertoires in COVID-19. The data were produced by immunoSEQ multiplex PCR, yet TCRdb's version contains in-frame clones alone and is incomplete. The data hold hundreds of thousands of clones, with 85% observed a single time. Sample: PBMCs or T cells enriched from blood (not recorded which). The receptors stem from a woman aged 45-65 years who had recovered from COVID-19.

CDR3 sequence (DNA): TGCGCCAGCAGCCCCTGGACAGGGATGGGCCACAATGAGCAGTTCTTC. Its translation: CASSPWTGMGHNEQFF. J is TRBJ2-1 and V is TRBV5-1; 8 bases map to TRBD1. Trimming removed 4 bases from V and 5 bases from J; junction bases left unmatched: 11. The CDR3 length is 16 residues. Per germline, CDR1 SGHRS and CDR2 YFSETQ. The whole variable domain, filled in from reference TRBV5-1 and TRBJ2-1, reads KAGVTQTPRYLIKTRGQQVTLSCSPISGHRSVSWYQQTPGQGLQFLFEYFSETQRNKGNFPGRFSGRQFSNSRSEMNVSTLELGDSALYLCASSPWTGMGHNEQFFGPGTRLTVL.

The genes are TRBV9 and TRBJ1-2, with 9 nucleotides matching TRBD1. Germline V CDR1 and CDR2: SGDLS, YYNGEE. V lost 2 bases and J lost 3; bases outside the gene matches: 5. This CDR3 comprises 15 residues. The CDR3 DNA sequence: TGTGCCAGCAGCGTTGTGGACAGGGGCCACTATGGCTACACCTTC. Protein sequence: CASSVVDRGHYGYTF.

J is TRBJ2-7 and V is TRBV6-2 or TRBV6-3; TRBD1 is a possible D gene (7 bases). CDR1 MNHEY and CDR2 SVGEGT come from the germline V gene. The CDR3 spans 15 residues. The V gene lost 4 bases and the J gene lost 6 bases, with 19 bases spanning the gap. This CDR3 is CASSSLQGGQGEQYF. CDR3 nucleotide sequence: TGTGCCAGCAGTTCCCTCCAGGGGGGCCAGGGCGAGCAGTACTTC.

This clone was picked up a small number of times. The chain is built from TRBV19 and TRBJ2-7; D is possibly TRBD2 (5 bases). V lost 7 bases, J lost 4 bases, and 20 bases lay in between. The germline CDR1 and CDR2 sequences are LNHDA and SQIVND (reference sequence). CDR3 size: 15 residues. CDR3 region: CASNDPGSRRYEQYF. In nucleotides, the CDR3 is TGTGCCAGTAACGACCCTGGGAGCAGGCGGTACGAGCAGTACTTC.

The gene calls are TRBV5-4 and TRBJ2-2; the match to TRBD2 covers 9 bases. This CDR3 has 16 residues. With V trimmed by 0 bases and J by 7 bases, 7 bases remained unmatched. The germline gives CDR1 SGHNT, CDR2 YYREEE (reference sequence). CDR3 sequence reads: CASSLGTSARGGELFF. DNA of the CDR3: TGTGCCAGCAGCTTGGGGACTAGCGCCAGAGGCGGGGAGCTGTTTTTT.

The rearrangement joins TRBV28 to TRBJ2-7; possibly TRBD1 for D (6 bases). Looked up from germline, CDR1 is MDHEN and CDR2 is SYDVKM. The V gene lost 7 bases and the J gene lost 2 bases, with 18 bases spanning the gap. CDR3 size: 15 residues. In DNA, the CDR3 is TGTGCCAGCATCGGGTCGGACAGCGGTGCCTACGAGCAGTACTTC. Residues: CASIGSDSGAYEQYF.

V usage is TRBV7-9 and J usage is TRBJ1-2, with TRBD1 as a possible D gene (6 bases). The germline V and J ends were trimmed by 4 bases and 0 bases, with 15 bases remaining between them. This CDR3 is 16 amino acids long. Germline CDR1 is SEHNR and CDR2 is FQNEAQ (reference sequence). The CDR3 protein is CASSYPTGKANYGYTF. The CDR3, as DNA: TGTGCCAGCAGCTACCCTACAGGGAAGGCTAACTATGGCTACACCTTC.

This chain uses TRBV6-2 or TRBV6-3 with TRBJ2-7; D unclear. In germline, CDR1 is MNHEY, CDR2 SVGEGT. Trimming took off 2 bases at V and 1 base at J, with 9 bases between the two ends. This CDR3 has 14 amino acids. CDR3 DNA: TGTGCCAGCAGTTACGATCCAGGATCCTACGAGCAGTACTTC. Amino acids: CASSYDPGSYEQYF.

The chain uses TRBV6-6 and TRBJ1-1; maybe TRBD1 (6 bases). Between the trimmed V and J ends, which lost 8 bases and 5 bases, there was a span of 9 bases. This CDR3 spans 11 amino acids. CDR1 MNHNY and CDR2 SVGAGI come from the germline V gene (reference sequence). CDR3 in DNA: TGTGCCAGCGGGAGGGGGACTGAAGCTTTCTTT. Encoded protein: CASGRGTEAFF.

Note on this clone: Its ends do not fully match the called genes, so a read error is possible. V is TRBV5-1 and J is TRBJ2-5; the match to TRBD2 covers 15 bases. This CDR3 has 17 amino acids. Germline CDR1 reads SGHRS; CDR2 reads YFSETQ. CDR3 region: CASRLGLAGGNQETQYF. For the CDR3, the DNA is TGCGCCAGCAGGTTGGGACTAGCGGGAGGCAACCAAGAGACCCAGTACTTC. Supplemented by reference TRBV5-1 and TRBJ2-5, the full variable domain reads KAGVTQTPRYLIKTRGQQVTLSCSPISGHRSVSWYQQTPGQGLQFLFEYFSETQRNKGNFPGRFSGRQFSNSRSEMNVSTLELGDSALYLCASRLGLAGGNQETQYFGPGTRLLVL.

CDR3 in amino acids: CAWSATAAYFYGYTF. The CDR3 region has the DNA TGTGCCTGGAGCGCTACAGCGGCGTATTTCTATGGCTACACCTTC. The chain couples TRBV30 to TRBJ1-2; D is unclear. In germline, CDR1 is GTSNPN, CDR2 SVGIG (reference sequence). CDR3 size: 15 residues. Trimming pared 3 bases from V and 4 bases from J, leaving 18 bases between.

The chain combines TRBV4-1 with TRBJ1-1, with 7 bases lining up with TRBD1. V shed 2 bases, J shed 6 bases, and the junction held 3 bases outside the gene matches. This CDR3 has 13 residues. Looked up from germline, CDR1 is MGHRA and CDR2 is YSYEKL. Here the CDR3 reads CASSQFQGAEAFF. Here the CDR3 DNA reads TGCGCCAGCAGCCAATTCCAGGGGGCTGAAGCTTTCTTT.

The chain carries TRBV5-1 and TRBJ2-5; 7 bases are a match to TRBD2. CDR1 and CDR2 (germline): SGHRS, YFSETQ. Trimming cost V 1 base and J 3 bases; bases outside gene matches: 6. The CDR3 spans 15 residues. In DNA form, the CDR3 reads TGCGCCAGCAGCTTGAGGACTAGGATGGAAGAGACCCAGTACTTC. Translating it yields CASSLRTRMEETQYF.

The chain carries TRBV19 and TRBJ1-6, with D hard to call. Germline lookup yields CDR1 LNHDA and CDR2 SQIVND (reference sequence). V was cut by 1 base and J by 7 bases, with 11 bases left in between. The length of the CDR3 is 15 residues. CDR3 region: CASSIAWAENSPLHF. As DNA, the CDR3 is TGTGCCAGTAGTATAGCCTGGGCAGAGAATTCACCCCTCCACTTT.

This clone occurred once. The V and J genes are TRBV29-1 and TRBJ1-1; unclear D gene. This CDR3 has 12 amino acids. Looked up from germline, CDR1 is SQVTM and CDR2 is ANQGSEA. With 4 bases removed from V and 1 base from J, the gap between germline ends came to 7 bases. The CDR3 region has the DNA TGCAGCGTTGCGGCGGCGAACACTGAAGCTTTCTTT. Translated: CSVAAANTEAFF.

The V call is TRBV7-9, the J call TRBJ1-2; D remains unclear. The ends were cut back, 5 bases at V and 8 bases at J, with 9 bases in the middle. This CDR3 contains 11 residues. From germline, CDR1 is SEHNR and CDR2 FQNEAQ (reference sequence). CDR3 DNA: TGTGCCAGCAGCCCCAGCGAGGGCTACACCTTC. It yields the protein CASSPSEGYTF.

The chain couples TRBV20-1 to TRBJ1-2, with a tentative D call TRBD1 (6 bases). Trimming pared 5 bases from V and 8 bases from J, leaving 9 bases between. The CDR3 runs 10 residues. Germline loops: CDR1 DFQATT, CDR2 SNEGSKA (reference sequence). CDR3 nucleotide sequence: TGCAGTGCTCACAGGGTCGGCTACACCTTC. It specifies CSAHRVGYTF.

The chain has TRBV5-1 and TRBJ2-2, with D tentatively TRBD2 (5 bases). The V gene's germline CDR1 is SGHRS and CDR2 YFSETQ. Between the trimmed V and J ends, which lost 2 bases and 2 bases, there was a span of 7 bases. This CDR3 region has 14 residues. The CDR3, as DNA: TGCGCCAGCAGCTTCAGCGGTAACACCGGGGAGCTGTTTTTT. Its protein product is CASSFSGNTGELFF.

The rearrangement joins TRBV2 to TRBJ1-5; 8 positions match TRBD1. The CDR3 contains 14 residues. The V and J ends lost 8 bases and 6 bases, in that order; junction bases with no gene match: 9. CDR1 and CDR2 from the germline V gene are SNHLY and FYNNEI. The CDR3 DNA reads TGTGCCAGCTCAGGACAGGGAAATAGTCAGCCCCAGCATTTT. Its protein is CASSGQGNSQPQHF. Full variable domain (rest looked up from reference TRBV2 and TRBJ1-5): EPEVTQTPSHQVTQMGQEVILRCVPISNHLYFYWYRQILGQKVEFLVSFYNNEISEKSEIFDDQFSVERPDGSNFTLKIRSTKLEDSAMYFCASSGQGNSQPQHFGDGTRLSIL.

The chain links TRBV19 to TRBJ1-1, with D uncertain. Germline V CDR1 and CDR2: LNHDA, SQIVND (reference sequence). The CDR3 is made up of 10 amino acids. With 11 bases removed from V and 2 bases from J, the gap between germline ends came to 6 bases. The CDR3 here is CAGGNTEAFF. The CDR3 DNA follows: TGTGCCGGCGGCAACACTGAAGCTTTCTTT.

J is TRBJ2-7 and V is TRBV6-6; D gene ambiguous. V was shortened by 7 bases and J by 3 bases, with 13 bases between the two germline ends. Per germline, CDR1 MNHNY and CDR2 SVGAGI (reference sequence). The CDR3 is made up of 13 amino acids. The CDR3 DNA reads as TGTGCCAGCATAAACATCCCCAGCTACGAGCAGTACTTC. It yields the protein CASINIPSYEQYF.

The chain combines TRBV9 with TRBJ2-7; 7 bases map to TRBD2. V lost 0 bases and J lost 2; bases outside the gene matches: 2. The CDR3 contains 14 residues. The germline CDR1 and CDR2 sequences are SGDLS and YYNGEE. CDR3 loop: CASSVGGRPYEQYF. CDR3 DNA: TGTGCCAGCAGCGTAGGCGGGAGACCCTACGAGCAGTACTTC.

The V and J genes are TRBV7-9 and TRBJ2-3; 7 bases fit TRBD2. The CDR3 is 15 residues long. In germline, CDR1 is SEHNR, CDR2 FQNEAQ (reference sequence). V shed 3 bases, J shed 6 bases, and the junction held 9 bases outside the gene matches. CDR3 DNA sequence: TGTGCCAGCAGCTTTTTTAGCGGGTCAGAGGATACGCAGTATTTT. Residues: CASSFFSGSEDTQYF. The whole variable domain, filled in from reference TRBV7-9 and TRBJ2-3, reads DTGVSQNPRHKITKRGQNVTFRCDPISEHNRLYWYRQTLGQGPEFLTYFQNEAQLEKSRLLSDRFSAERPKGSFSTLEIQRTEQGDSAMYLCASSFFSGSEDTQYFGPGTRLTVL.

Here the CDR3 DNA reads TGTGCCAGCAGCTTAGGTTACAGCTCCTACGAGCAGTACTTC. Protein: CASSLGYSSYEQYF. V and J are TRBV11-2 and TRBJ2-7; D is unresolved. The CDR3 runs 14 residues. Germline CDR1 is SGHAT and CDR2 is FQNNGV. V dropped 1 base and J dropped 0 bases, with 7 bases sitting between them. Together with reference TRBV11-2 and TRBJ2-7, the CDR3 gives the full variable domain: EAGVAQSPRYKIIEKRQSVAFWCNPISGHATLYWYQQILGQGPKLLIQFQNNGVVDDSQLPKDRFSAERLKGVDSTLKIQPAKLEDSAVYLCASSLGYSSYEQYFGPGTRLTVT.

This chain connects TRBV28 to TRBJ1-2; D is undetermined. The V gene lost 3 bases and the J gene lost 3 bases, with 8 bases spanning the gap. CDR1 is MDHEN, CDR2 SYDVKM, per germline. There are 13 residues in the CDR3. The CDR3 bases are TGTGCCAGCAGTTTGGGCACTCACTATGGCTACACCTTC. Residues: CASSLGTHYGYTF.